This T cell receptor beta chain was obtained from a study of shared clonotypes between healthy human individuals. Study details: Researchers drew samples from a couple of women and a few men aged 18 to 49. The study used three CD4 naive, three CD4 memory, two CD8 naive and one CD8 memory plate per donor.

Repertoires were generated with immunoSEQ multiplex PCR, while TCRdb's copy carries only in-frame clones and drops some. This table holds approximately 2.5 million clones, just over 90% found once. The CDR3 sequence is 17 residues long. CDR1 and CDR2 from the germline V gene are KGHSH and LQKENI. The ends were cut back, 2 bases at V and 8 bases at J, with 19 bases in the middle. The sample consisted of naive CD4+ T cells sorted from blood. Subset: CD45RA+ positively selected. The sequence derives from a young man in good health. The gene calls are TRBV18 and TRBJ1-6; perhaps TRBD1 as D (5 bases). CDR3 residues: CASSPVRGAAVYSPLHF. CDR3 sequence (DNA): TGTGCCAGCTCACCAGTCAGAGGGGCCGCAGTCTATTCACCCCTCCACTTT.